The clone carrying this T cell receptor (beta chain) appeared many times. TCRdb re-derived calls from the 5' RACE reads in MiXCR, one entry per CDR3 protein. Of tens of thousands of distinct CDR3 sequences listed, around 16% are singletons. This entry is derived from a study of T cells of healthy individuals. The CDR3 totals 15 residues. V lost 3 bases, J lost 8 bases, and 7 bases stayed unmatched. Germline V gene data show CDR1 as DFQATT and CDR2 as SNEGSKA (reference sequence). The source of this sequence is a human donor in good health. This rearrangement joins TRBV20-1 to TRBJ2-1; TRBD2 matches 13 bases. The CDR3 DNA is TGCAGTGCTAGGACCGGGACTAGCGGGATCTATGAGCAGTTCTTC. The encoded protein is CSARTGTSGIYEQFF.